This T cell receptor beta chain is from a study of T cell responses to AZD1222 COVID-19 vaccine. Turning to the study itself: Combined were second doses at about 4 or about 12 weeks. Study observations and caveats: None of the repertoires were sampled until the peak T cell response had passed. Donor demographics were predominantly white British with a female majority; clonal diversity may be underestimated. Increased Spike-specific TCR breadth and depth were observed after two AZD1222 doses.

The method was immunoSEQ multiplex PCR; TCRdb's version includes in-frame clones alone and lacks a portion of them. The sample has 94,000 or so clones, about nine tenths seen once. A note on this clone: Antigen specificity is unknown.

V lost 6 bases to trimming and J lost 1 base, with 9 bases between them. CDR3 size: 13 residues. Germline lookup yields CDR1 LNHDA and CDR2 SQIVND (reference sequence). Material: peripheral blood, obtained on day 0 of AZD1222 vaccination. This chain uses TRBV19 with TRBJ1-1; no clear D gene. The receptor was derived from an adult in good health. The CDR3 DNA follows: TGTGCCAGTAGCTACCATGAGAACACTGAAGCTTTCTTT. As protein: CASSYHENTEAFF.